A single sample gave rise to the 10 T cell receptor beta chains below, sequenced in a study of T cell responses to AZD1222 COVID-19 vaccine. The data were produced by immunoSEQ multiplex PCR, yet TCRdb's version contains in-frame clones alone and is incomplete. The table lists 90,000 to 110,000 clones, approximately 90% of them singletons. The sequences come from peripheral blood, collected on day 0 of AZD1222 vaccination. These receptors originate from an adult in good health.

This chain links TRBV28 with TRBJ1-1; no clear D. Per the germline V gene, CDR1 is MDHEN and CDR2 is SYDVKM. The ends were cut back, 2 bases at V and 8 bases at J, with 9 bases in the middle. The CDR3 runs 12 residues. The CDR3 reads CASSLLGKEAFF. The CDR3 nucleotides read TGTGCCAGCAGTTTACTCGGGAAGGAAGCTTTCTTT.

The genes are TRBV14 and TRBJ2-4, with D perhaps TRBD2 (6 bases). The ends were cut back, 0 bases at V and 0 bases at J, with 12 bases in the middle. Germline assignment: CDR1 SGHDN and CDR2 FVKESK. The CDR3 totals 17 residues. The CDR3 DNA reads TGTGCCAGCAGCCAAGATTTTGGAGGGCTAGCCAAAAACATTCAGTACTTC. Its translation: CASSQDFGGLAKNIQYF. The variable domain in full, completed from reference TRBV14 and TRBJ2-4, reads EAGVTQFPSHSVIEKGQTVTLRCDPISGHDNLYWYRRVMGKEIKFLLHFVKESKQDESGMPNNRFLAERTGGTYSTLKVQPAELEDSGVYFCASSQDFGGLAKNIQYFGAGTRLSVL.

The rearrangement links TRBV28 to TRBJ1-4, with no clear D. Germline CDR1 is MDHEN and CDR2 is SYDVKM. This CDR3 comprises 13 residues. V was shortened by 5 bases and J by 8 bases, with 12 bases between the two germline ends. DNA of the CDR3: TGTGCCAGCAGTCTCCGGGAGCTAGAAAAACTGTTTTTT. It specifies CASSLRELEKLFF.

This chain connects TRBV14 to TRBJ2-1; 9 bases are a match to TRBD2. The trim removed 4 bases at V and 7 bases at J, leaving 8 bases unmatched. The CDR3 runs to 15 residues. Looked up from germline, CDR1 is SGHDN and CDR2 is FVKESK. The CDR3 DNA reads TGTGCCAGCAGCCTAGTAGCGGGAGTGCGGAATGAGCAGTTCTTC. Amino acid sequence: CASSLVAGVRNEQFF.

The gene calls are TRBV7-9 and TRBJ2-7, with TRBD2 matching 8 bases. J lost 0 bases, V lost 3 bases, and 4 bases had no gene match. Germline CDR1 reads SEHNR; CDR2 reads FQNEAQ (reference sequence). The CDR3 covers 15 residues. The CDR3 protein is CASSFGGGLSYEQYF. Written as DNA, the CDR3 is TGTGCCAGCAGCTTCGGCGGGGGGCTCTCCTACGAGCAGTACTTC. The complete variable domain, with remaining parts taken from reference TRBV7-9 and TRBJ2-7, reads DTGVSQNPRHKITKRGQNVTFRCDPISEHNRLYWYRQTLGQGPEFLTYFQNEAQLEKSRLLSDRFSAERPKGSFSTLEIQRTEQGDSAMYLCASSFGGGLSYEQYFGPGTRLTVT.

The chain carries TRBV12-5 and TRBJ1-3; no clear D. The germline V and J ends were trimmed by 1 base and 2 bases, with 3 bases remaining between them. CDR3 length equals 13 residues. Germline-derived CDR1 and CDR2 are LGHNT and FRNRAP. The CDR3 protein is CASGLDTGNTIYF. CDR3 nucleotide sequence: TGTGCTAGTGGTTTGGACACTGGAAACACCATATATTTT.

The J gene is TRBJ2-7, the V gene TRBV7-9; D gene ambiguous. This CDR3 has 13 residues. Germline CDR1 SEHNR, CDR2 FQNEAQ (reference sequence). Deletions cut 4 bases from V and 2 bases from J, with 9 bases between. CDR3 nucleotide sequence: TGTGCCAGCAGCTATTCCGCGGCCTACGAGCAGTACTTC. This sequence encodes CASSYSAAYEQYF.

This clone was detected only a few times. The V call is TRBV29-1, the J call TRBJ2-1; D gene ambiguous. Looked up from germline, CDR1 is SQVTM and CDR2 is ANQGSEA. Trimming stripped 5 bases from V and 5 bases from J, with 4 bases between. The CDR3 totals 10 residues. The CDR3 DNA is TGCAGCGTTCGGGACAATGAGCAGTTCTTC. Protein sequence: CSVRDNEQFF.

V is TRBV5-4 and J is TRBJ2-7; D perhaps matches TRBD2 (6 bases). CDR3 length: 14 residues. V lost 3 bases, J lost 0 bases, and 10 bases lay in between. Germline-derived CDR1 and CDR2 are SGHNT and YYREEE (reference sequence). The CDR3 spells CASSSMTSSYEQYF. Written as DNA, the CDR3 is TGTGCCAGCAGCTCGATGACTAGCTCCTACGAGCAGTACTTC.

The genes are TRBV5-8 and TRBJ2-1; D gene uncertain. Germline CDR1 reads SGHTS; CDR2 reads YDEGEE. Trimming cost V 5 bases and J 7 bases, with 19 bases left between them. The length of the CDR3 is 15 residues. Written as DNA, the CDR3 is TGTGCCAGCAGTTCCCTCGGACCGGCGTGGAATGAGCAGTTCTTC. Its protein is CASSSLGPAWNEQFF.